Listed below are T cell receptor beta chains from one sample, sequenced in a study of beta chain features in type 1 diabetes. Only in-frame clones appear in the TCRdb table, and some are missing; sequencing was by immunoSEQ multiplex PCR. The sample has fewer than 200,000 clones; around a tenth are singletons. Specimen: central memory CD4+ T cells from blood. Receptors were obtained from a man in his thirties or forties with type 1 diabetes. Each CDR3 is given with its conserved first and last residue. Fields, in order: J gene, V gene, clone size, D gene, CDR3 DNA, CDR3 protein. The D gene is left open where the match is weak. Some rows have no size entry. The others give once, few or many, or a class for an expanded clone.

J gene: TRBJ1-2; V gene: TRBV29-1; clone size: -; D gene: TRBD1; CDR3 DNA: TGCAGCGCAGGGACAGGGGGGTTCGACTATGGCTACACCTTC; CDR3 protein: CSAGTGGFDYGYTF
J gene: TRBJ2-6; V gene: TRBV9; clone size: -; D gene: -; CDR3 DNA: TGTGCCAGCAGCATCGGGACACTGCCTTCAGTCCTGACTTTC; CDR3 protein: CASSIGTLPSVLTF
J gene: TRBJ1-2; V gene: TRBV4-3; clone size: few; D gene: TRBD1; CDR3 DNA: TGCGCCAGCAGCCATGGGACAGCTAACTATGGCTACACCTTC; CDR3 protein: CASSHGTANYGYTF
J gene: TRBJ2-2; V gene: TRBV7-3; clone size: -; D gene: -; CDR3 DNA: TGTGCCAGCAGCGCTCGCCCCAGGGGATACGGGGAGCTGTTTTTT; CDR3 protein: CASSARPRGYGELFF
J gene: TRBJ2-6; V gene: TRBV19; clone size: -; D gene: -; CDR3 DNA: TGTGCCAGTATGTTATCGCAGGCTTACCTCTCTGGGGCCAACGTCCTGACTTTC; CDR3 protein: CASMLSQAYLSGANVLTF
J gene: TRBJ1-1; V gene: TRBV9; clone size: few; D gene: -; CDR3 DNA: TGTGCCAGCAGCGAGACACCTTTACTTAACACTGAAGCTTTCTTT; CDR3 protein: CASSETPLLNTEAFF
J gene: TRBJ2-7; V gene: TRBV18; clone size: many; D gene: -; CDR3 DNA: TGTGCCAGCTCACCAATCGGGGTAGGCTACGAGCAGTACTTC; CDR3 protein: CASSPIGVGYEQYF
J gene: TRBJ2-3; V gene: TRBV19; clone size: few; D gene: TRBD2; CDR3 DNA: TGTGCCAGTAGTCCCCGGCGGGAGGCGGAGAGAGTGCAGTATTTT; CDR3 protein: CASSPRREAERVQYF
J gene: TRBJ2-1; V gene: TRBV19; clone size: -; D gene: -; CDR3 DNA: TGTGCCAGTAGTATGGAGCCGGGATCCTACAATGAGCAGTTCTTC; CDR3 protein: CASSMEPGSYNEQFF
J gene: TRBJ2-3; V gene: TRBV7-3; clone size: -; D gene: TRBD2; CDR3 DNA: TGTGCCAGCAGCTTGACTAGCGGCAGAGACACAGATACGCAGTATTTT; CDR3 protein: CASSLTSGRDTDTQYF
J gene: TRBJ2-3; V gene: TRBV29-1; clone size: -; D gene: -; CDR3 DNA: TGCAGCGTTGAAGCCAACACAGATACGCAGTATTTT; CDR3 protein: CSVEANTDTQYF
J gene: TRBJ1-1; V gene: TRBV30; clone size: few; D gene: -; CDR3 DNA: TGTGCCTGGAGTGGGACATCCGGTGTGGCTTTCTTT; CDR3 protein: CAWSGTSGVAFF
J gene: TRBJ2-1; V gene: TRBV18; clone size: once; D gene: -; CDR3 DNA: TGTGCCAGCTCACCCCAGGGGAATGAGCAGTTCTTC; CDR3 protein: CASSPQGNEQFF
J gene: TRBJ1-1; V gene: TRBV29-1; clone size: -; D gene: TRBD1; CDR3 DNA: TGCAGCGTCCGGGACAGGGCGTATTCGGGTGAAGCTTTCTTT; CDR3 protein: CSVRDRAYSGEAFF
J gene: TRBJ1-5; V gene: TRBV28; clone size: -; D gene: -; CDR3 DNA: TGTGCCAGCTGGGACACAAATCAGCCCCAGCATTTT; CDR3 protein: CASWDTNQPQHF
J gene: TRBJ2-1; V gene: TRBV7-2; clone size: few; D gene: -; CDR3 DNA: TGTGCCAGCAGCTTAGACAGCGGTCCCTACAATGAGCAGTTCTTC; CDR3 protein: CASSLDSGPYNEQFF
J gene: TRBJ1-1; V gene: TRBV27; clone size: -; D gene: -; CDR3 DNA: TGTGCCAGCAGTCCGTCGAACAGGGAAGCTTTCTTT; CDR3 protein: CASSPSNREAFF
J gene: TRBJ2-1; V gene: TRBV7-3; clone size: -; D gene: TRBD2; CDR3 DNA: TGTGCCAGCAGCTTAGGGACTAGTCAGACTGAGCAGTTCTTC; CDR3 protein: CASSLGTSQTEQFF
J gene: TRBJ2-5; V gene: TRBV27; clone size: few; D gene: -; CDR3 DNA: TGTGCCAGCAGTTTATGGACTACCCACTCGGAGACCCAGTACTTC; CDR3 protein: CASSLWTTHSETQYF
J gene: TRBJ2-7; V gene: TRBV18; clone size: -; D gene: TRBD1; CDR3 DNA: TGTGCCAGCTCCCCAAGAGGAACCGGGACAGGGCACGAGCAGTACTTC; CDR3 protein: CASSPRGTGTGHEQYF
J gene: TRBJ1-1; V gene: TRBV15; clone size: few; D gene: -; CDR3 DNA: TGTGCCACCAGCAAACAGGCCGAGACTGAAGCTTTCTTT; CDR3 protein: CATSKQAETEAFF
J gene: TRBJ2-1; V gene: TRBV4-3; clone size: few; D gene: -; CDR3 DNA: TGCGCCAGCAGCCAGGAGTATTCGGTAAATGAGCAGTTCTTC; CDR3 protein: CASSQEYSVNEQFF
J gene: TRBJ1-2; V gene: TRBV4-1; clone size: -; D gene: TRBD1; CDR3 DNA: TGCGCCAGCAGCCAAGGAAGGCTAACCAACGGGCGACAGGGAGCTGACTATGGCTACACCTTC; CDR3 protein: CASSQGRLTNGRQGADYGYTF
J gene: TRBJ2-1; V gene: TRBV7-9; clone size: few; D gene: TRBD2; CDR3 DNA: TGTGCCAGCAGACTAGCGGGTTACAATGAGCAGTTCTTC; CDR3 protein: CASRLAGYNEQFF
J gene: TRBJ2-3; V gene: TRBV29-1; clone size: -; D gene: TRBD1; CDR3 DNA: TGCAGCGGCGACAGGGAAAGCACAGATACGCAGTATTTT; CDR3 protein: CSGDRESTDTQYF
J gene: TRBJ2-7; V gene: TRBV7-2; clone size: few; D gene: -; CDR3 DNA: TGTGCCAGCAGCTTATACTCCTACGAGCAGTACTTC; CDR3 protein: CASSLYSYEQYF
J gene: TRBJ2-7; V gene: TRBV29-1; clone size: many; D gene: TRBD1; CDR3 DNA: TGCAGCGTTGCGCGGACAGGGTTTGGCGAGCAGTACTTC; CDR3 protein: CSVARTGFGEQYF
J gene: TRBJ2-7; V gene: TRBV28; clone size: -; D gene: -; CDR3 DNA: TGTGCCAGCAGCCCGGGGAAAAACTACGAGCAGTACTTC; CDR3 protein: CASSPGKNYEQYF
J gene: TRBJ2-6; V gene: TRBV10-3; clone size: -; D gene: TRBD1; CDR3 DNA: TGTGCCAGCCGGACAGGCCTCTCTGGGGCCAACGTCCTGACTTTC; CDR3 protein: CASRTGLSGANVLTF
J gene: TRBJ2-1; V gene: TRBV4-3; clone size: -; D gene: -; CDR3 DNA: TGCGCCAGCAGCCAAGACAGCAGAGTCCATGGCGGTGAGCAGTTCTTC; CDR3 protein: CASSQDSRVHGGEQFF
J gene: TRBJ1-4; V gene: TRBV16; clone size: few; D gene: TRBD1; CDR3 DNA: TGTGCCAGCAGCCAAACGGACAGGCGCCCTAGGACTAATGAAAAACTGTTTTTT; CDR3 protein: CASSQTDRRPRTNEKLFF
J gene: TRBJ2-1; V gene: TRBV5-1; clone size: few; D gene: TRBD2; CDR3 DNA: TGCGCCAGCAGCTCAGTGGGCGGGAGTATCAATGAGCAGTTCTTC; CDR3 protein: CASSSVGGSINEQFF
J gene: TRBJ2-7; V gene: TRBV5-6; clone size: few; D gene: -; CDR3 DNA: TGTGCCAGCAGCTTTCTCAGAGGTTACGAGCAGTACTTC; CDR3 protein: CASSFLRGYEQYF
J gene: TRBJ2-3; V gene: TRBV11-3; clone size: -; D gene: TRBD1; CDR3 DNA: TGTGCCAGCAGCTCCGGGACAGGGGTCGACACAGATACGCAGTATTTT; CDR3 protein: CASSSGTGVDTDTQYF
J gene: TRBJ2-1; V gene: TRBV7-2; clone size: -; D gene: TRBD2; CDR3 DNA: TGTGCCAGCAGCTTAGCGCCACTAGCGGGAACCGATGAGCAGTTCTTC; CDR3 protein: CASSLAPLAGTDEQFF